The 17 T cell receptor beta chains below all came from one sample that was sequenced in a study of cytomegalovirus exposure and HLA in healthy donors. The PCR used 60 Vbeta and 13 Jbeta primers. TCRdb keeps only in-frame clones here, not all; method: immunoSEQ multiplex PCR. This sample has 200,000 to 250,000 clones, with 75% to 85% found just once. The sequenced sample consisted of PBMCs. The receptor source for this set is a girl aged 5-17 years in good health and CMV-seronegative.

The V call is TRBV29-1, the J call TRBJ1-1, with unresolved D. In germline, CDR1 is SQVTM, CDR2 ANQGSEA. V lost 4 bases, J lost 2 bases, and 14 bases lay in between. The CDR3 runs to 14 residues. This CDR3 is CSVAGKDGNTEAFF. As DNA, the CDR3 is TGCAGCGTTGCGGGAAAGGATGGTAACACTGAAGCTTTCTTT.

The CDR3 region has the DNA TGTGCCAGCAGCGTAGAATTTCCATCGGGTCCCCCAAACAATGAGCAGTTCTTC. Translation: CASSVEFPSGPPNNEQFF. This rearrangement joins TRBV9 to TRBJ2-1; no firm D call. The CDR3 has 18 residues. Germline V gene data show CDR1 as SGDLS and CDR2 as YYNGEE. The ends were cut back, 0 bases at V and 5 bases at J, with 21 bases in the middle.

The CDR3 DNA reads as TGTGCCAGCAGGCTAGAGCTTGGAACCTACGAGCAGTACTTC. Amino acids: CASRLELGTYEQYF. The rearrangement uses TRBV28 and TRBJ2-7; D not resolved. Germline lookup yields CDR1 MDHEN and CDR2 SYDVKM. V was clipped by 6 bases and J by 2 bases, with 14 bases between them. The CDR3 has 14 residues.

The chain has TRBV30 and TRBJ2-3; a possible D gene is TRBD1 (5 bases). The V gene's germline CDR1 is GTSNPN and CDR2 SVGIG (reference sequence). Trimming left V 2 bases short and J 8 bases short, with 14 bases between. The length of the CDR3 is 13 residues. The CDR3 region has the DNA TGTGCCTGGAGTATCCTAACAGGTCCTACGCAGTATTTT. It is translated as CAWSILTGPTQYF.

J is TRBJ2-7 and V is TRBV5-1; 8 nucleotides match TRBD2. V shed 2 bases and J 7 bases; nucleotides not matched to a gene: 20. There are 18 residues in the CDR3. Germline V lookup: CDR1 SGHRS, CDR2 YFSETQ. CDR3 nucleotide sequence: TGCGCCAGCAGCTTCAATCCCCGAAGCGGGAGTATATCGGGAGAGCAGTACTTC. Amino acid sequence: CASSFNPRSGSISGEQYF.

The chain uses TRBV6-1 and TRBJ1-2, with 9 bases matching TRBD1. V dropped 5 bases and J dropped 2; count of bases not matched to a gene: 3. The CDR3 loop spans 14 amino acids. In germline, CDR1 is MNHNS, CDR2 SASEGT. CDR3 in DNA: TGTGCCAGCAGTACAGGGGGCGGGAACTATGGCTACACCTTC. Residues: CASSTGGGNYGYTF.

V usage is TRBV2 and J usage is TRBJ1-2, with 8 bases identical to TRBD1. Germline lookup yields CDR1 SNHLY and CDR2 FYNNEI. The CDR3 totals 14 residues. J was trimmed by 5 bases and V by 4 bases; bases with no gene match: 6. The CDR3 reads CASSGTGMGYGYTF. CDR3 DNA: TGTGCCAGCAGTGGGACAGGGATGGGATATGGCTACACCTTC. Full variable domain (missing parts from reference TRBV2 and TRBJ1-2): EPEVTQTPSHQVTQMGQEVILRCVPISNHLYFYWYRQILGQKVEFLVSFYNNEISEKSEIFDDQFSVERPDGSNFTLKIRSTKLEDSAMYFCASSGTGMGYGYTFGSGTRLTVV.

This rearrangement joins TRBV18 to TRBJ1-4; 8 bases line up with TRBD1. Germline V gene lookup returns CDR1 KGHSH and CDR2 LQKENI. V lost 3 bases and J lost 7; bases outside the gene matches: 7. The CDR3 length is 15 residues. The DNA for the CDR3 is TGTGCCAGCTCACCTCCGGGACAGGCGGGTGAAAAACTGTTTTTT. It specifies CASSPPGQAGEKLFF.

This rearrangement joins TRBV4-3 to TRBJ1-2, with D hard to call. This CDR3 is built from 16 residues. The germline gives CDR1 LGHNA, CDR2 YSLEER. V dropped 0 bases and J dropped 4 bases, with 15 bases sitting between them. CDR3 sequence reads: CASSQDGAGTLYGYTF. The CDR3 DNA follows: TGCGCCAGCAGCCAAGATGGTGCAGGCACACTCTATGGCTACACCTTC.

V and J are TRBV7-8 and TRBJ1-2; the match to TRBD1 covers 7 bases. With 10 bases clipped from V and 12 bases from J, the junction kept 14 bases outside the gene matches. CDR3 length: 12 residues. CDR1 is SGHVS and CDR2 is FQNEAQ in the germline V gene. CDR3 protein: CATAQRGQPHTF. DNA for the CDR3: TGTGCCACCGCCCAAAGGGGACAGCCTCACACCTTC. The whole variable domain, filled in from reference TRBV7-8 and TRBJ1-2, reads GAGVSQSPRYKVAKRGQDVALRCDPISGHVSLFWYQQALGQGPEFLTYFQNEAQLDKSGLPSDRFFAERPEGSVSTLKIQRTQQEDSAVYLCATAQRGQPHTFGSGTRLTVV.

The chain employs TRBV25-1 and TRBJ2-4, with TRBD2 as a possible D gene (5 bases). CDR1 is MGHDK and CDR2 is SYGVNS in the germline V gene. The ends were cut back, 8 bases at V and 1 base at J, with 15 bases in the middle. This CDR3 has 15 residues. CDR3 residues: CASSTADVAKNIQYF. In DNA, the CDR3 is TGTGCCAGCTCCACAGCGGACGTGGCCAAAAACATTCAGTACTTC.

The rearrangement joins TRBV28 to TRBJ1-2, with 7 bases fitting TRBD1. CDR3 length: 13 residues. Germline CDR1 reads MDHEN; CDR2 reads SYDVKM. With 5 bases clipped from V and 4 bases from J, the junction kept 4 bases outside the gene matches. CDR3 amino acids: CASSDRDSYGYTF. The CDR3, as DNA: TGTGCCAGCAGTGACCGGGACAGCTATGGCTACACCTTC.

The chain couples TRBV4-3 to TRBJ1-1; D is ambiguous. Per germline, CDR1 LGHNA and CDR2 YSLEER. V lost 3 bases and J lost 11, with 13 bases in between. The CDR3 runs to 12 residues. CDR3 coding DNA: TGCGCCAGCAGCCAGGAACACAGTAAGGCTTTCTTT. It codes for CASSQEHSKAFF.

This clone was counted only a few times. The genes are TRBV7-2 and TRBJ2-1, with TRBD2 matching over 8 bases. The CDR3 extends over 16 amino acids. The germline V gene has CDR1 SGHTA and CDR2 FQGNSA. Losses at the gene ends were 1 base for V and 8 bases for J; bases not matched to a gene: 10. This CDR3 is CASSLGPGGPRDEQFF. The CDR3 DNA reads as TGTGCCAGCAGCTTAGGCCCGGGAGGGCCACGTGATGAGCAGTTCTTC.

The genes are TRBV29-1 and TRBJ2-3; 9 positions match TRBD2. CDR3 size: 15 residues. V shed 6 bases, J shed 7 bases, and the junction held 14 bases outside the gene matches. Germline V gene sequence: CDR1 SQVTM, CDR2 ANQGSEA. This chain's CDR3 is CSVAQSGGGENTQYF. CDR3 in DNA: TGCAGCGTGGCCCAGTCGGGCGGGGGGGAGAATACGCAGTATTTT.

The chain recombines TRBV28 with TRBJ2-7; 11 bases map to TRBD1. V dropped 5 bases and J dropped 2; count of bases not matched to a gene: 8. CDR1 MDHEN and CDR2 SYDVKM come from the germline V gene. The CDR3 is 16 residues long. Here the CDR3 reads CASSDRRTGGPYEQYF. Written as DNA, the CDR3 is TGTGCCAGCAGTGACCGACGGACAGGGGGCCCCTACGAGCAGTACTTC.

This chain links TRBV5-1 with TRBJ1-2; 7 bases line up with TRBD1. J lost 8 bases, V lost 2 bases, and 12 bases had no gene match. This CDR3 spans 15 amino acids. Germline loops: CDR1 SGHRS, CDR2 YFSETQ. CDR3 nucleotides: TGCGCCAGCAGCTTATTAGGGGGCTCGTATCGCGGCTACACCTTC. Translation: CASSLLGGSYRGYTF. The full variable domain, in which reference TRBV5-1 and TRBJ1-2 provide the parts outside the CDR3, is KAGVTQTPRYLIKTRGQQVTLSCSPISGHRSVSWYQQTPGQGLQFLFEYFSETQRNKGNFPGRFSGRQFSNSRSEMNVSTLELGDSALYLCASSLLGGSYRGYTFGSGTRLTVV.